The following is a T cell receptor (beta chain) sequence with its context. Its specificity is not known. Sequencing was performed with immunoSEQ multiplex PCR; in TCRdb, only in-frame clones are kept and a portion is missing. The table shows around 19,000 clones, with approximately 84% occurring only once. CDR3 length: 16 amino acids. In germline, CDR1 is ENHRY, CDR2 SYGVKD. V was shortened by 3 bases and J by 2 bases, with 17 bases between the two germline ends. The sample belongs to a study of PD-1 blockade in classical Hodgkin lymphoma. At the level of the study: Patients had nivolumab dosed at 3 mg/kg, delivered intravenously every 2 weeks.

Points from the study as a whole: Repertoire differences have undefined causes, possibly disease activity or prior therapy.

Specified time point: cycle 4 day 1 (C4D1), after 5 to 7 weeks of nivolumab. Relapse after autologous stem cell transplantation occurred in every patient, and brentuximab vedotin exposure varied. Magnetic negative selection was used to purify CD8+ T cells from thawed PBMCs. Patients had relapsed/refractory classical Hodgkin lymphoma with complete response, partial response or progressive disease as best response. V gene TRBV10-3 combines with J gene TRBJ2-7; TRBD1 is a possible D gene (6 bases). The starting material was CD8+ T cells from blood, obtained before the fourth cycle of nivolumab. The sequence was obtained from a human donor with classical Hodgkin lymphoma. CDR3 residues: CAISDPLMTGAYEQYF. CDR3 bases: TGTGCCATCAGTGATCCCCTAATGACAGGAGCCTACGAGCAGTACTTC.